Following are 15 T cell receptor beta chains from one sample sequenced in a study of cytomegalovirus exposure and HLA in healthy donors. 60 Vbeta and 13 Jbeta primers were used in PCR. Profiled with immunoSEQ multiplex PCR; TCRdb holds only in-frame clones, not every one. This sample carries about 83,000 clones, roughly 79% of them seen once, and the ten largest clones take over 1.5%. Sequencing was done on a sample of PBMCs. These receptors were obtained from a woman younger than 45 in good health and CMV-seronegative.

The V call is TRBV7-9, the J call TRBJ2-5, with D possibly being TRBD2 (5 bases). V gave up 5 bases and J gave up 5 bases, with 6 bases separating them. Per germline, CDR1 SEHNR and CDR2 FQNEAQ (reference sequence). CDR3 length: 11 amino acids. The CDR3 region is CASSRGETQYF. The CDR3 region has the DNA TGTGCCAGCAGCCGAGGGGAGACCCAGTACTTC.

V and J are TRBV21-1 and TRBJ1-5. TRBV21-1 is deemed a pseudogene. This CDR3 comprises 15 residues. The CDR3 reads CASRKVEGSNQPQHF. CDR3 DNA: TGTGCCAGCAGGAAGGTGGAGGGTAGCAATCAGCCCCAGCATTTT.

This clone was found once. V usage is TRBV10-1 and J usage is TRBJ1-1, with a possible D match to TRBD1 (6 bases). This CDR3 is built from 13 residues. The V gene lost 0 bases and the J gene lost 10 bases, with 12 bases spanning the gap. From germline, CDR1 is WNHNN and CDR2 SYGVQD (reference sequence). CDR3 DNA sequence: TGCGCCAGCAGTGAGTCGGGGGCGAACAGAGCTTTCTTT. Translation: CASSESGANRAFF.

The CDR3 DNA reads TGTGCCAGCAGTGAACACCAGGAGGAGAACTATGGCTACACCTTC. It translates to CASSEHQEENYGYTF. V usage is TRBV25-1 and J usage is TRBJ1-2; D is unresolved. The V and J ends lost 2 bases and 2 bases respectively, with 12 bases between them. The CDR3 covers 15 residues. The germline V gene encodes CDR1 MGHDK and CDR2 SYGVNS.

The chain is built from TRBV14 and TRBJ2-5; no firm D call. Trimming stripped 3 bases from V and 4 bases from J, with 12 bases between. Per germline, CDR1 SGHDN and CDR2 FVKESK. The CDR3 loop spans 14 amino acids. CDR3 DNA sequence: TGTGCCAGCAGCCATAATACCTGGGCAGAGACCCAGTACTTC. Its translation is CASSHNTWAETQYF.

The gene calls are TRBV11-1 and TRBJ1-6; TRBD1 might be the D (6 bases). The CDR3 is made up of 15 amino acids. Germline V gene sequence: CDR1 SGHAT, CDR2 FQDESV (reference sequence). Trimming took off 5 bases at V and 6 bases at J, with 14 bases between the two ends. CDR3 residues: CASSPRTGINSPLHF. CDR3 coding DNA: TGTGCCAGCAGCCCCCGAACAGGGATTAATTCACCCCTCCACTTT.

The chain combines TRBV7-2 with TRBJ2-7; 10 bases map to TRBD1. The CDR3 loop spans 16 amino acids. With V trimmed by 6 bases and J by 2 bases, 10 bases remained unmatched. CDR1 SGHTA and CDR2 FQGNSA come from the germline V gene. The CDR3 nucleotides read TGTGCCAGCAGGGCTCCGGGACAGGGGTATACCTACGAGCAGTACTTC. The encoded protein is CASRAPGQGYTYEQYF. The variable domain in full, with the rest retrieved from reference TRBV7-2 and TRBJ2-7, is GAGVSQSPSNKVTEKGKDVELRCDPISGHTALYWYRQSLGQGLEFLIYFQGNSAPDKSGLPSDRFSAERTGGSVSTLTIQRTQQEDSAVYLCASRAPGQGYTYEQYFGPGTRLTVT.

The rearrangement links TRBV5-1 to TRBJ2-7; TRBD2 matches at 8 bases. This CDR3 region has 17 residues. V was clipped by 0 bases and J by 0 bases; unmatched bases: 8. The germline CDR1 and CDR2 sequences are SGHRS and YFSETQ. The chain's CDR3 is CASSLGNSGASSYEQYF. CDR3 nucleotide sequence: TGCGCCAGCAGCTTGGGTAATAGCGGGGCTAGCTCCTACGAGCAGTACTTC.

The rearrangement uses TRBV7-9 and TRBJ1-2; D is unclear. CDR3 length equals 13 residues. CDR1 is SEHNR, CDR2 FQNEAQ, per germline (reference sequence). V dropped 5 bases and J dropped 6 bases, with 13 bases sitting between them. CDR3 residues: CASSIWEENGYTF. CDR3 bases: TGTGCCAGCAGCATCTGGGAGGAGAATGGCTACACCTTC.

The genes are TRBV12-1 and TRBJ2-7; TRBD2, the table's D call, was not compared with the DNA. TRBV12-1 is given as a pseudogene. The CDR3 consists of 18 residues. CDR3 amino acids: CASRPAEPYNHVLYEQYF. The CDR3 nucleotides read TGTGCCAGCAGGCCCGCCGAGCCTTATAACCACGTCCTTTACGAGCAGTACTTC.

CDR3 amino acids: CASSIRTGNYGYTF. The CDR3, as DNA: TGTGCCAGTAGTATCCGGACAGGAAACTATGGCTACACCTTC. This chain joins TRBV19 and TRBJ1-2; TRBD1 aligns across 7 bases. The CDR3 contains 14 residues. The J segment lost 2 bases and the V segment lost 3 bases, leaving 3 bases of the junction unmatched. Germline V gene lookup returns CDR1 LNHDA and CDR2 SQIVND (reference sequence). The full variable domain, completed using reference TRBV19 and TRBJ1-2, is DGGITQSPKYLFRKEGQNVTLSCEQNLNHDAMYWYRQDPGQGLRLIYYSQIVNDFQKGDIAEGYSVSREKKESFPLTVTSAQKNPTAFYLCASSIRTGNYGYTFGSGTRLTVV.

J is TRBJ2-7 and V is TRBV7-8; D might be TRBD1 (5 bases). V lost 1 base and J 5 bases, leaving 12 bases between the germline ends. CDR1 is SGHVS, CDR2 FQNEAQ, per germline. The CDR3 contains 14 residues. CDR3 region: CASSLGREPHEQYF. The CDR3 DNA reads TGTGCCAGCAGCTTAGGCAGGGAACCTCACGAGCAGTACTTC.

This CDR3 reads CASSQSLGAGAGYEQYF. The CDR3 DNA is TGTGCCAGCAGCCAATCTCTCGGGGCGGGAGCGGGGTACGAGCAGTACTTC. This chain links TRBV4-2 with TRBJ2-7; 7 bases line up with TRBD2. This CDR3 region has 17 residues. Trimming at V came to 2 bases and at J to 4 bases, leaving 14 bases not matched to a gene. CDR1 LGHNA and CDR2 YNFKEQ come from the germline V gene.

The chain couples TRBV29-1 to TRBJ1-1, with a possible D match to TRBD1 (5 bases). Germline CDR1 is SQVTM and CDR2 is ANQGSEA. V was cut by 3 bases and J by 1 base, with 9 bases left in between. There are 13 residues in the CDR3. CDR3 residues: CSVDQGGNTEAFF. CDR3 sequence (DNA): TGCAGCGTTGACCAGGGAGGGAACACTGAAGCTTTCTTT.

This clone was observed a single time. This chain joins TRBV5-1 and TRBJ2-7; 7 bases align to TRBD2. The V gene end was trimmed by 3 bases and the J gene end by 3 bases; junction bases not matched to a gene: 9. The CDR3 covers 15 residues. Germline V lookup: CDR1 SGHRS, CDR2 YFSETQ. The CDR3 DNA is TGCGCCAGCAGCTACCCGGGGAGGGATAGCTACGAGCAGTACTTC. It yields the protein CASSYPGRDSYEQYF.